This T cell receptor (beta chain) derives from a study of CD8+ T cells in alopecia areata. The wider study: For 6 to 18 months, tofacitinib was taken, and 6 months off drug followed.

The CDR3 contains 15 residues. In germline, CDR1 is SGHTA, CDR2 FQGNSA. V lost 10 bases to trimming and J lost 2 bases; unmatched junction nucleotides: 11. cDNA reverse transcribed from extracted RNA served as the sequencing template. Clones were read by immunoSEQ multiplex PCR, and TCRdb kept only the in-frame ones, dropping some. Among 210,000 or so clones listed, over 60% were seen once. Study observations and caveats: Mice showed TCR sharing more clearly than patients did, possibly owing to HLA.

Described treatment: oral pan-JAK inhibitor, 5-10 mg twice daily. Patients with alopecia areata provided lesional scalp punch biopsies as well as peripheral blood. About this clone: Its antigen is undetermined.

The chain is built from TRBV7-2 and TRBJ2-7, with 10 bases matching TRBD2. The TCR was taken from a human donor with alopecia areata. Sample: CD4+ T cells sorted from blood, taken around week 44, from a patient treated with tofacitinib. CDR3 sequence: CATSSGGTTTYEQYF. The DNA for the CDR3 is TGTGCCACCTCTAGCGGGGGTACCACAACCTACGAGCAGTACTTC.